The text below deals with one TCR beta chain. There is no known antigen for this receptor. Per-base qualities were not stored, and no clone one base away is much larger. This entry belongs to a study of identifying expanded T cells in peripheral blood (dated by TCRdb to the late 2010s). With regard to the full study: Separate aliquots of the same genomic DNA pool were sequenced to produce technical replicates, and four replicates were compared in pairs.

During the collection period, no infections or other immune events were recorded for the healthy donors. Healthy-donor blood repertoires served as a training cohort to calibrate time-dependent variance in a beta-binomial model of T-cell clone differential abundance. The training cohort comprised approximately 10 healthy donors, 3 female and 7 male. An age range of about 29 to 65 years, with an average of roughly 45 years, was recorded for the donors. Whole blood from each healthy donor was obtained from a commercial supplier and was collected at three time points roughly 14 days apart. For immunosequencing, genomic DNA was extracted from unsorted whole blood. CDR1 SGHNT and CDR2 YENEEA were looked up in the germline V gene. V loses 3 bases, J loses 9 bases, and the germline ends lie 21 bases apart. Taken from cysteine to phenylalanine, the CDR3 has 16 residues. Only the CDR3 DNA stays, 48 bases, in frame from base 1.

TCRbeta CDR3 regions were profiled with the immunoSEQ Assay using bias-controlled multiplex PCR amplification of genomic DNA. From the authors' description of their analysis: To quantify the absolute abundance of each unique TCRbeta CDR3 region, the sequences were collapsed and filtered. Two models were used to test differential abundance: a binomial model (Fisher-equivalent) and a beta-binomial model that adds time-dependent variance fitted from healthy donors. Clones with fewer than 5 combined templates were excluded, and clones with Benjamini-Hochberg FDR below 0.01 were called differentially abundant. Beta-binomial variance was modeled as a function of total template count across the two samples using the form v = (b*log(k)+a)^2. This is the immuneACCESS table as TCRdb keeps it, with only in-frame sequences that have V and J called. A part of the clones is gone; compared with another copy, unresolved V genes explain less than half, and the rest is unexplained. V and J calls and clone size come straight from that table; D and trimming were deduced from the DNA. Present in this sample are around 100,000 clones, roughly 88% of which were seen just once. The ten largest clones represent 5.5% of the sample.

Overall study outcomes, separate from this receptor: The authors expected that over much longer intervals, such as months to years, biological variance in healthy repertoires might increase even further. Around 1.3 differentially abundant clones were flagged by the binomial model between technical replicates, whereas about 16 and 20 were flagged over two weeks and four weeks, respectively. Variance in clone template counts between approximately two-week samples significantly increased with total template count across all healthy donors. Across all healthy-donor time intervals, the beta-binomial model significantly lowered both the number of clones called differentially abundant and the false-positive rate.

The sequence was collected from a person aged 18-70 years in good health. The rearrangement combines TRBV11-3 with TRBJ2-1, with no confidently assigned D gene. Sequences were obtained from blood. The DNA sequence is given as TGTGCCAGCAGCTTGGGTGGGCTACCCCATGGGGTTGAGCAGTTCTTC. The encoded protein is CASSLGGLPHGVEQFF.